These 9 T cell receptor beta chains came from one sample sequenced in a study of blood T cell repertoires in COVID-19. Libraries were prepared by immunoSEQ multiplex PCR; TCRdb keeps only in-frame clonotypes and omits some of them. The profile shows 60,000 to 75,000 clones, roughly 85% of them singletons. Sequenced input: peripheral blood. Receptor source: a man aged 55 to 70 with active or convalescent COVID-19.

The chain uses TRBV10-1 and TRBJ1-4, with D perhaps TRBD1 (6 bases). The germline V gene has CDR1 WNHNN and CDR2 SYGVQD (reference sequence). The ends were cut back, 0 bases at V and 3 bases at J, with 17 bases in the middle. The CDR3 consists of 18 residues. The CDR3 is CASSESPVPQGANEKLFF. CDR3 coding DNA: TGCGCCAGCAGTGAGTCGCCGGTTCCACAGGGAGCTAATGAAAAACTGTTTTTT.

The chain couples TRBV15 to TRBJ2-5, with 8 nucleotides matching TRBD2. Germline lookup yields CDR1 LNHNV and CDR2 YYDKDF (reference sequence). CDR3 length equals 15 residues. Trimming cost V 4 bases and J 9 bases; bases outside gene matches: 13. CDR3 sequence reads: CATSTGLAQLGAQYF. CDR3 nucleotides: TGTGCCACCAGCACAGGACTAGCACAGCTCGGGGCCCAGTACTTC.

V usage is TRBV5-1 and J usage is TRBJ2-6; 7 positions agree with TRBD1. The trim removed 3 bases at V and 3 bases at J, leaving 6 bases unmatched. The CDR3 runs 16 residues. Germline CDR1 reads SGHRS; CDR2 reads YFSETQ. As DNA, the CDR3 is TGCGCCAGCAGCTCGGGACAGTTCAGTGGGGCCAACGTCCTGACTTTC. Translation: CASSSGQFSGANVLTF.

This chain connects TRBV19 to TRBJ2-3, with D perhaps TRBD2 (5 bases). Trimming cost V 1 base and J 2 bases, with 10 bases left between them. Germline CDR1 LNHDA, CDR2 SQIVND (reference sequence). The CDR3 contains 15 residues. The CDR3 region is CASSIGASPTDTQYF. CDR3 in DNA: TGTGCCAGTAGTATAGGCGCTAGCCCCACAGATACGCAGTATTTT.

The chain joins TRBV7-6 to TRBJ2-5; the D gene is possibly TRBD2 (6 bases). This CDR3 contains 14 residues. Germline loops: CDR1 SGHVS, CDR2 FNYEAQ. V was trimmed by 2 bases and J by 5 bases, leaving 12 bases between them. The CDR3 spells CASSLSRGSETQYF. The CDR3 nucleotides are TGTGCCAGCAGCTTATCTCGGGGGAGCGAGACCCAGTACTTC.

This clone has more than one count but fewer than ten. V usage is TRBV9 and J usage is TRBJ1-3; 8 bases map to TRBD1. In germline, CDR1 is SGDLS, CDR2 YYNGEE. The CDR3 is made up of 16 amino acids. Trimming removed 0 bases from V and 4 bases from J; junction bases left unmatched: 6. The DNA for the CDR3 is TGTGCCAGCAGCGTAGGAGGGACAGGCCTCGGAAACACCATATATTTT. Protein product: CASSVGGTGLGNTIYF. Full variable domain (missing parts from reference TRBV9 and TRBJ1-3): DSGVTQTPKHLITATGQRVTLRCSPRSGDLSVYWYQQSLDQGLQFLIQYYNGEERAKGNILERFSAQQFPDLHSELNLSSLELGDSALYFCASSVGGTGLGNTIYFGEGSWLTVV.

This clone was picked up a small number of times. This sequence joins TRBV2 and TRBJ2-3; D remains unclear. The V gene's germline CDR1 is SNHLY and CDR2 FYNNEI. This CDR3 has 14 residues. V was clipped by 2 bases and J by 0 bases, with 6 bases between them. The DNA for the CDR3 is TGTGCCAGCAGTGAATTATTAAGCACAGATACGCAGTATTTT. Translated, it gives CASSELLSTDTQYF.

The chain has TRBV4-2 and TRBJ2-1; 8 positions match TRBD1. CDR1 is LGHNA and CDR2 is YNFKEQ in the germline V gene. The V gene end was trimmed by 4 bases and the J gene end by 7 bases; junction bases not matched to a gene: 3. This CDR3 is built from 13 residues. The CDR3 reads CASSPDRDNEQFF. The CDR3, as DNA: TGTGCCAGCAGCCCGGACAGGGATAATGAGCAGTTCTTC.

This clone was recorded a few times. The V and J genes are TRBV4-1 and TRBJ1-2, with D uncertain. CDR1 is MGHRA, CDR2 YSYEKL, per germline. V lost 0 bases and J 3 bases, leaving 14 bases between the germline ends. There are 16 residues in the CDR3. The CDR3 region has the DNA TGCGCCAGCAGCCAAGATTCGGGGAAGTTTGACTATGGCTACACCTTC. Translating gives CASSQDSGKFDYGYTF.